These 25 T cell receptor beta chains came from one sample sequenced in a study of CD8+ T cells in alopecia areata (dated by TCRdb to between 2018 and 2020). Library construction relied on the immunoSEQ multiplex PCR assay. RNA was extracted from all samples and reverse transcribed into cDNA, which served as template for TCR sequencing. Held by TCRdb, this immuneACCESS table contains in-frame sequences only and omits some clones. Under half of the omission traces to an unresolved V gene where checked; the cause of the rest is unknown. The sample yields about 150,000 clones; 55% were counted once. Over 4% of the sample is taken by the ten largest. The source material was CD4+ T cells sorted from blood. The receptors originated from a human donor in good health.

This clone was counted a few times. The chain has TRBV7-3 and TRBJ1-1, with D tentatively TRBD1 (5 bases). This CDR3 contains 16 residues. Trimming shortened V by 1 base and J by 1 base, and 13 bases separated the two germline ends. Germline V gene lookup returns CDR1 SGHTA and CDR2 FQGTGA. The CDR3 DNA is TGTGCCAGCAGCTTAAATTCGGGGGGAAAGAACACTGAAGCTTTCTTT. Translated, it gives CASSLNSGGKNTEAFF.

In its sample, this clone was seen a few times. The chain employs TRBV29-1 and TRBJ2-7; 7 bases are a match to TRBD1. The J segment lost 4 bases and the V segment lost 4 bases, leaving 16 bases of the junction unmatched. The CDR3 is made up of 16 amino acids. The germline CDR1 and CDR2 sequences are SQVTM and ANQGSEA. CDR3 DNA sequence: TGCAGCGTTGTTTCTAGGACAGGACGACTGGAGTACGAGCAGTACTTC. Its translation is CSVVSRTGRLEYEQYF.

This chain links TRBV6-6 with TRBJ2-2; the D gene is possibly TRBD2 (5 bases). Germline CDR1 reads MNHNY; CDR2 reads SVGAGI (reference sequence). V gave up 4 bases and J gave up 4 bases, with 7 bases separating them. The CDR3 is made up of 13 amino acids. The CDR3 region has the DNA TGTGCCAGCAGTTCGGACTTCACCGGGGAGCTGTTTTTT. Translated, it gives CASSSDFTGELFF.

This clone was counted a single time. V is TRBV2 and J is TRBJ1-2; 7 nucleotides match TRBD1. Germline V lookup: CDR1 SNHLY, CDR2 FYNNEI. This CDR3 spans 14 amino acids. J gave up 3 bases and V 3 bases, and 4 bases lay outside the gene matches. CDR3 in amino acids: CASSDKGAYYGYTF. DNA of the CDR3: TGTGCCAGCAGTGATAAGGGGGCTTACTATGGCTACACCTTC.

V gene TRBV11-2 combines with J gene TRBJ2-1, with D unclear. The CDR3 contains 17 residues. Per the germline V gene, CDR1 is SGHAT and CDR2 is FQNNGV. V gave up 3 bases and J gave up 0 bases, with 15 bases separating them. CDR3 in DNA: TGTGCCAGCAGCTTCCTTTTAGCCGCTAGCTCCTACAATGAGCAGTTCTTC. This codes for CASSFLLAASSYNEQFF.

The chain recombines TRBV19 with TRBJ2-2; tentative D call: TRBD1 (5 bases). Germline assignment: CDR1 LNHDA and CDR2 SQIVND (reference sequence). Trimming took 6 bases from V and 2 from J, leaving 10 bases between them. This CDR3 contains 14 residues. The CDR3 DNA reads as TGTGCCAGTAGGTGGACACCCAACACCGGGGAGCTGTTTTTT. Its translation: CASRWTPNTGELFF.

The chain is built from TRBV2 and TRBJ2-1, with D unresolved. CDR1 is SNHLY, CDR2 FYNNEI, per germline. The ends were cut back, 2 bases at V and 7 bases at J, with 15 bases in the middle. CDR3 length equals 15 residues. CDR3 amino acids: CASSENSPYGNEQFF. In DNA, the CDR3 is TGTGCCAGCAGTGAAAACAGTCCCTATGGTAATGAGCAGTTCTTC. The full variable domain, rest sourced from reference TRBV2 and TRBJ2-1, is EPEVTQTPSHQVTQMGQEVILRCVPISNHLYFYWYRQILGQKVEFLVSFYNNEISEKSEIFDDQFSVERPDGSNFTLKIRSTKLEDSAMYFCASSENSPYGNEQFFGPGTRLTVL.

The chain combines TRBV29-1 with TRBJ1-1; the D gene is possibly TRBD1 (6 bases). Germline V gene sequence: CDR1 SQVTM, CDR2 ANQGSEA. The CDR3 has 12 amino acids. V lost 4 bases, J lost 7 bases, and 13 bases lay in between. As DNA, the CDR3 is TGCAGCGTTGTACCAGGGGTTCATGAAGCTTTCTTT. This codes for CSVVPGVHEAFF.

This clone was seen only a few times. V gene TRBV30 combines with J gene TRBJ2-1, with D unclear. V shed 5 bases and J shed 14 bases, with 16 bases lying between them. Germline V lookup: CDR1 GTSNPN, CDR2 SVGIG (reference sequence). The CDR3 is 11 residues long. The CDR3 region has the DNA TGTGCCTGGGGGGAACGCGAGATCGAGTTCTTC. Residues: CAWGEREIEFF.

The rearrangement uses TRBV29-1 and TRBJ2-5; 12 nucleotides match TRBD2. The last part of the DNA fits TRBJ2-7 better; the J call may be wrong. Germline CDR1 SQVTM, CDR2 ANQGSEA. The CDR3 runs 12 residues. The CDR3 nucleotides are TGCAGCGGGACTAGCGGGACCTACGAGCAGTACTTC. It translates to CSGTSGTYEQYF.

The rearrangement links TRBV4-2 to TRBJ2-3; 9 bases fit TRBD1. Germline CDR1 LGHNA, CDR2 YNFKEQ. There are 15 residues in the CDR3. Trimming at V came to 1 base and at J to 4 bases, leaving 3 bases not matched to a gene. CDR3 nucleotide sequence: TGTGCCAGCAGCCAAGGGAGACAGGGGGCAGATACGCAGTATTTT. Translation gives CASSQGRQGADTQYF.

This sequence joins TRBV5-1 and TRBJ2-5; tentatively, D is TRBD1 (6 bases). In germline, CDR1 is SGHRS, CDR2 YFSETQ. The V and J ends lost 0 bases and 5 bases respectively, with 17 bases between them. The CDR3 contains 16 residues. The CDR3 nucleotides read TGCGCCAGCAGCTTGGCCGGGACACAAAGGCGGGAGACCCAGTACTTC. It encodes CASSLAGTQRRETQYF.

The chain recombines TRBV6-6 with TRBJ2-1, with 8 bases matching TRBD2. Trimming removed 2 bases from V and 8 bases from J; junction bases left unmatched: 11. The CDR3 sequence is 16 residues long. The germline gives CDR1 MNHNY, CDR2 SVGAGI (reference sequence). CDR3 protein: CASSYRPSGLEDEQFF. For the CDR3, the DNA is TGTGCCAGCAGTTACCGGCCTAGCGGGTTAGAAGATGAGCAGTTCTTC.

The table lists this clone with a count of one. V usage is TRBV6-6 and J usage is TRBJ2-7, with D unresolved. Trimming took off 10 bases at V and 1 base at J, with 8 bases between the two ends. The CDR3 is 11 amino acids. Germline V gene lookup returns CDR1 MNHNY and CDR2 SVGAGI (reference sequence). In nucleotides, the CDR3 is TGTGCCACTACTCAATCCTACGAGCAGTACTTC. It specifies CATTQSYEQYF.

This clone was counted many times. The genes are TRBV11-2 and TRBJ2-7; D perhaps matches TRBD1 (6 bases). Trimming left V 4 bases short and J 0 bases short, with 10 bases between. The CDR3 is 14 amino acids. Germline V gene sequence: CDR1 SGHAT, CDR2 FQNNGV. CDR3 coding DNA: TGTGCCAGCAGCTCCCAGACAGGCTCCTACGAGCAGTACTTC. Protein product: CASSSQTGSYEQYF.

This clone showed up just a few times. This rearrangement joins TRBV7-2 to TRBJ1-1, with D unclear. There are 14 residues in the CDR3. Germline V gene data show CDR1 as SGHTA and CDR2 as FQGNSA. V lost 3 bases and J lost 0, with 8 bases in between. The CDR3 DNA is TGTGCCAGCAGCTTGATACGGGTGAACACTGAAGCTTTCTTT. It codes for CASSLIRVNTEAFF.

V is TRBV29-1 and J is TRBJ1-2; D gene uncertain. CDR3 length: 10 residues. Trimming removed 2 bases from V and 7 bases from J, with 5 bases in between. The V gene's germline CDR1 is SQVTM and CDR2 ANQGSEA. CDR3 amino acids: CSVEMAGYTF. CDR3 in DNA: TGCAGCGTTGAAATGGCTGGCTACACCTTC.

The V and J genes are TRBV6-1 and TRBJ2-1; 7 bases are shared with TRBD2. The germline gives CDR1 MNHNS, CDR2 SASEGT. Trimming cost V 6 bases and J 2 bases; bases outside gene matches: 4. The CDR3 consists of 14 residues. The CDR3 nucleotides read TGTGCCAGCAGGCCTAGCGGCGCCTACAATGAGCAGTTCTTC. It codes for CASRPSGAYNEQFF.

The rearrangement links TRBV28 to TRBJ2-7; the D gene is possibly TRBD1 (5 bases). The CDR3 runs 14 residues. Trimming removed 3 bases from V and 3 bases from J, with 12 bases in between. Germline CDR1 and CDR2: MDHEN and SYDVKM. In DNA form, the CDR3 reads TGTGCCAGCAGTTTTAGGGGTGGCAGCTACGAGCAGTACTTC. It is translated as CASSFRGGSYEQYF.

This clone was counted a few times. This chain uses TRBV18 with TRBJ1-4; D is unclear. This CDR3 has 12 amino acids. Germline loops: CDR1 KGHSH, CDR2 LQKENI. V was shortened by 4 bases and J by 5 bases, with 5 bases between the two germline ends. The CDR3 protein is CASSRGNEKLFF. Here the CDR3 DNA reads TGTGCCAGCTCACGTGGGAATGAAAAACTGTTTTTT.

The CDR3 DNA sequence: TGTGCCAGCAGCGTAGGGACAGGGGTGTACGAGCAGTACTTC. This sequence encodes CASSVGTGVYEQYF. V is TRBV11-2 and J is TRBJ2-7; 10 bases line up with TRBD1. Germline V gene data show CDR1 as SGHAT and CDR2 as FQNNGV. J lost 4 bases, V lost 5 bases, and 5 bases had no gene match. The CDR3 has 14 residues. The full variable domain, rest sourced from reference TRBV11-2 and TRBJ2-7, is EAGVAQSPRYKIIEKRQSVAFWCNPISGHATLYWYQQILGQGPKLLIQFQNNGVVDDSQLPKDRFSAERLKGVDSTLKIQPAKLEDSAVYLCASSVGTGVYEQYFGPGTRLTVT.

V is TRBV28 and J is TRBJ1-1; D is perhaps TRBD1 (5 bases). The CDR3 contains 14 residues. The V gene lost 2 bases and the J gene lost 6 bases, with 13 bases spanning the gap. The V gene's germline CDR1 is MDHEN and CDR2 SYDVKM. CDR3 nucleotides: TGTGCCAGCAGTTTAAAGGGACTCCTTGCTGAAGCTTTCTTT. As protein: CASSLKGLLAEAFF.

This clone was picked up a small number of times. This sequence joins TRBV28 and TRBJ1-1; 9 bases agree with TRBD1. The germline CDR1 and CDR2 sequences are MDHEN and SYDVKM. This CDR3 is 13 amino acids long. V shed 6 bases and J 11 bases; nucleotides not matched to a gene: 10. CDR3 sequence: CASRYGTGLRAFF. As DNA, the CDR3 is TGTGCCAGCAGATACGGGACAGGGCTTCGCGCTTTCTTT.

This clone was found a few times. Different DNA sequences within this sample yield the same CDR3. The CDR3 here is CASSVGSGSSYNEQFF. The DNA for the CDR3 is TGTGCCAGCAGCGTGGGTAGCGGGAGTAGTTACAATGAGCAGTTCTTC. The gene calls are TRBV9 and TRBJ2-1; 9 positions agree with TRBD2. CDR3 length: 16 amino acids. Germline lookup yields CDR1 SGDLS and CDR2 YYNGEE. V lost 2 bases and J lost 4; bases outside the gene matches: 7.

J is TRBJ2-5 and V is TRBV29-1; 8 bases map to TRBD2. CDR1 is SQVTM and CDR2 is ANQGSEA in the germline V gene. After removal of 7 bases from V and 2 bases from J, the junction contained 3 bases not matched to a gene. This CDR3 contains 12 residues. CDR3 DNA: TGCAGCGCCGGACTAGCTCAAGAGACCCAGTACTTC. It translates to CSAGLAQETQYF.